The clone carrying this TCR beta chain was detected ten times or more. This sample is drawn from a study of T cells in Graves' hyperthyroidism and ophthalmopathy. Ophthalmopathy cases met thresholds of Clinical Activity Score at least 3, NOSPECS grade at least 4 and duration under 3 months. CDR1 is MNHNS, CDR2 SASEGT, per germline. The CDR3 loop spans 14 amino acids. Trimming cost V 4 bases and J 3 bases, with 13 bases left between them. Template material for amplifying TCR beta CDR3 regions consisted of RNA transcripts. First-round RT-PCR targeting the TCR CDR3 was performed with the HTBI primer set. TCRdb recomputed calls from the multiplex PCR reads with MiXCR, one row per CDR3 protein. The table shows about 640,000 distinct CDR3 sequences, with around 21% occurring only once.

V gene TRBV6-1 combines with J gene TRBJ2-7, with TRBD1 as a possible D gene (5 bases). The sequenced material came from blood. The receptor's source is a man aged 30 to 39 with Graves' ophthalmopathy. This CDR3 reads CASSVATRDYEQYF. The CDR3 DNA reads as TGTGCCAGCAGTGTGGCTACCAGGGACTACGAGCAGTACTTC.